The clone carrying this TCR beta chain was counted ten times or more. The antigen is unknown. Germline trimming cut 2 bases from V and 7 bases from J; bases unmatched to any gene: 7. The CDR3 runs 16 residues. CDR1 and CDR2 (germline): DFQATT, SNEGSKA (reference sequence). TCRdb re-called the multiplex PCR reads with MiXCR, one entry per CDR3 protein. Here the sample spans some 97,000 distinct CDR3 sequences, approximately 21% being singletons. This specimen belongs to a study of breast tumors, draining lymph nodes, adjacent tissues. General observations from the study: Compared with lymph nodes, tumors were less diverse; compared with nontumor tissue, more. Luminal-like breast cancer showed significantly higher tumor–nontumor repertoire similarity than basal-like. That most tumor T cells come from lymph nodes remained unproven. Most tumor T cells seemingly derive from lymph node, then expand in tumor.

Axillary draining lymph nodes of breast cancer patients supplied the node samples. What was sequenced was axillary lymph node tissue. The TCR originated in a female donor with breast cancer. Some clones in this sample may be carry-over from other donors' samples. V and J are TRBV20-1 and TRBJ1-6; 11 positions agree with TRBD1. The CDR3 DNA reads TGCAGTGCTAGACCTGGGACAGGGGGAAGGAATTCACCCCTCCACTTT. This translates into CSARPGTGGRNSPLHF.